This note documents a single T cell receptor (beta chain) sequence. The sample comes from a study of technical replicates of blood from several donors. Germline assignment: CDR1 MNHNS and CDR2 SASEGT. This CDR3 comprises 15 residues. V lost 0 bases to trimming and J lost 4 bases, with 10 bases between them. Assay used: immunoSEQ multiplex PCR; TCRdb lists only in-frame clones, some missing. The profile covers about 72,000 clones, with 80% to 95% appearing a single time and around 0.42% taken by the ten largest. The source of this sequence is a human donor in good health. V usage is TRBV6-1 and J usage is TRBJ1-5; a weak D match, TRBD1 (5 bases). Sequences were obtained from T cells isolated from PBMCs. CDR3 sequence reads: CASSEAGGGNQPQHF. CDR3 in DNA: TGTGCCAGCAGTGAAGCCGGGGGAGGGAATCAGCCCCAGCATTTT.